This T cell receptor (beta chain) is from a study of T cell clonotyping in hematopoietic cell transplantation. Libraries were prepared by immunoSEQ multiplex PCR; TCRdb keeps only in-frame clonotypes and omits some of them. In the table there are 3,500 to 4,500 clones, 95% of which are singletons. Germline CDR1 SNHLY, CDR2 FYNNEI. Trimming cost V 7 bases and J 1 base; bases outside gene matches: 4. The CDR3 has 14 residues. The V call is TRBV2, the J call TRBJ1-1, with 9 bases fitting TRBD1. Sequencing used PBMCs, obtained 30 days after allogeneic stem cell transplant. The clonotype was recovered from a male patient aged 50 to 60 who had an allogeneic stem cell transplant from a related donor, so the T cells may come from the graft donor. Some clones in this sample may be carry-over from other donors' samples. CDR3 in DNA: TGTGCCAGCACTTTGGGACAGGGGAACACTGAAGCTTTCTTT. This encodes CASTLGQGNTEAFF.